The entry that follows covers one T cell receptor (beta chain) sequence. A read error may be the cause here, since a much bigger clone is one base away. MiXCR, applied by TCRdb to the 5' RACE reads, yields one record per CDR3 protein. The table has about 1.7 million distinct CDR3 sequences, around a third seen once. The record originates from a study of identical twins. Germline lookup yields CDR1 SQVTM and CDR2 ANQGSEA. The CDR3 sequence is 10 residues long. The TCR originated in a newborn girl in good health. This rearrangement joins TRBV29-1 to TRBJ1-2; no definite D call. Sequencing was performed on cord blood. The CDR3: CSVEDYGHTF. CDR3 coding DNA: TGCAGCGTGGAGGACTATGGCCACACCTTC.